Listed below are T cell receptor beta chains from one sample, sequenced in a study of Graves' ophthalmopathy and Graves' hyperthyroidism. TCRdb ran MiXCR on the multiplex PCR reads and lists one entry per CDR3 protein. Of approximately 500,000 distinct CDR3 sequences listed, around 14% are singletons. Material: blood. Receptors were obtained from a woman aged 30 to 39 with Graves' ophthalmopathy. Each CDR3 is given with its conserved first and last residue. The D gene is left open where the match is weak. Only part of the rows carry a size: once, few, many, or a class if the clone is expanded.

cdr3_nt: TGTGCCACCAGCAGGGCCTCGGGAGCGAACACCGGGGAGCTGTTTTTT; cdr3_aa: CATSRASGANTGELFF; j_call: TRBJ2-2; clone_size: .; d_call: .; v_call: TRBV15
cdr3_nt: TGCAGCGTTGGATCAGGGACAGACTACGAGCAGTACTTC; cdr3_aa: CSVGSGTDYEQYF; j_call: TRBJ2-7; clone_size: many; d_call: TRBD1; v_call: TRBV29-1
cdr3_nt: TGCGCCAGCAGCCCCCAGAGCCTAGCGGTCGAGCAGTACTTC; cdr3_aa: CASSPQSLAVEQYF; j_call: TRBJ2-7; clone_size: many; d_call: TRBD2; v_call: TRBV4-1
cdr3_nt: TGTGCCAGCTCTTTCACAGGGGCGACCGGCTACACCTTC; cdr3_aa: CASSFTGATGYTF; j_call: TRBJ1-2; clone_size: many; d_call: TRBD1; v_call: TRBV12-3/TRBV12-4
cdr3_nt: TGTGCCAGCAGTGTACAGACTGGGGGAGAGACCCAGTACTTC; cdr3_aa: CASSVQTGGETQYF; j_call: TRBJ2-5; clone_size: many; d_call: .; v_call: TRBV6-1
cdr3_nt: TGTGCCAGCAGTTTGATGCAGGGGGATCAGCCCCAGCATTTT; cdr3_aa: CASSLMQGDQPQHF; j_call: TRBJ1-5; clone_size: .; d_call: TRBD1; v_call: TRBV28
cdr3_nt: TGCGCCAGCAGCGCGGGGTCCATCTCCCTGGCCGAGACCCAGTACTTC; cdr3_aa: CASSAGSISLAETQYF; j_call: TRBJ2-5; clone_size: .; d_call: .; v_call: TRBV5-1
cdr3_nt: TGTGCCAGCAGCTTAGCAGACAGACTCGGGTATGGCTACACCTTC; cdr3_aa: CASSLADRLGYGYTF; j_call: TRBJ1-2; clone_size: .; d_call: .; v_call: TRBV7-9
cdr3_nt: TGTGCCATTCAAAGGACGGGTTTTATGGAGGATGGCTACACCTTC; cdr3_aa: CAIQRTGFMEDGYTF; j_call: TRBJ1-2; clone_size: many; d_call: .; v_call: TRBV10-3
cdr3_nt: TGTGCCAGCATCAAAGACCATTCGGGGGGCCCAAGCGAGCAGTACTTC; cdr3_aa: CASIKDHSGGPSEQYF; j_call: TRBJ2-7; clone_size: .; d_call: .; v_call: TRBV6-1
cdr3_nt: TGTGCCAGCAGCTCGGGGACCGGGAAGACCCAGTACTTC; cdr3_aa: CASSSGTGKTQYF; j_call: TRBJ2-5; clone_size: .; d_call: .; v_call: TRBV11-1
cdr3_nt: TGCAGCGTGGCAACAGGGGGCAGCTATGGCTACACCTTC; cdr3_aa: CSVATGGSYGYTF; j_call: TRBJ1-2; clone_size: many; d_call: TRBD1; v_call: TRBV29-1
cdr3_nt: TGTGCCAGCAGCTTAAAGGCTAGCGGGATTGACGAGCAGTACTTC; cdr3_aa: CASSLKASGIDEQYF; j_call: TRBJ2-7; clone_size: few; d_call: TRBD2; v_call: TRBV11-2
cdr3_nt: TGTGCCATCAGGGGGGACAGGGGCAGCTACGAGCAGTACTTC; cdr3_aa: CAIRGDRGSYEQYF; j_call: TRBJ2-7; clone_size: .; d_call: TRBD1; v_call: TRBV10-3
cdr3_nt: TGTGCCACCTCAACAGGGACACCAGTCTCTGGAAACACCATATATTTT; cdr3_aa: CATSTGTPVSGNTIYF; j_call: TRBJ1-3; clone_size: many; d_call: .; v_call: TRBV12-3/TRBV12-4
cdr3_nt: TGCAGTGCTAGTATTAGCGGGAACACTGAAGCTTTCTTT; cdr3_aa: CSASISGNTEAFF; j_call: TRBJ1-1; clone_size: many; d_call: .; v_call: TRBV20-1
cdr3_nt: TGTGCCACCCTCTCGGAGGGTAGTCAGCCCCAGCATTTT; cdr3_aa: CATLSEGSQPQHF; j_call: TRBJ1-5; clone_size: many; d_call: .; v_call: TRBV28
cdr3_nt: TGTGCCACCTACAGGGGATCGGGTGATGGCTACACCTTC; cdr3_aa: CATYRGSGDGYTF; j_call: TRBJ1-2; clone_size: many; d_call: TRBD1; v_call: TRBV6-1
cdr3_nt: TGTGCCAGCAGCCAAGAGAAGGGAGAAAGCAATCAGCCCCAGCATTTT; cdr3_aa: CASSQEKGESNQPQHF; j_call: TRBJ1-5; clone_size: many; d_call: .; v_call: TRBV4-2